The 19 T cell receptor beta chains below come from one sample, sequenced in a study of T cells in Graves' hyperthyroidism and ophthalmopathy. RNA transcripts yielded amplified TCR beta CDR3 regions. An initial round of RT-PCR targeting the TCR CDR3 relied on the HTBI primer set. TCRdb used MiXCR to reprocess the multiplex PCR reads, holding one entry per CDR3 protein. The sample includes about 400,000 distinct CDR3 sequences, 14% to 15% of them seen just once. The sequenced sample was blood. The receptors stem from a man aged 18 to 30 with Graves' ophthalmopathy.

The table lists this clonotype with many counts. V is TRBV29-1 and J is TRBJ2-1, with 9 bases matching TRBD2. V lost 1 base to trimming and J lost 5 bases; unmatched junction nucleotides: 3. The germline gives CDR1 SQVTM, CDR2 ANQGSEA. The CDR3 runs to 14 residues. The CDR3 region has the DNA TGCAGCGTTGAAGGCGGGAGGGCCAACAATGAGCAGTTCTTC. This translates into CSVEGGRANNEQFF.

In this sample, this clonotype turned up many times. V and J are TRBV6-1 and TRBJ2-7, with 12 positions matching TRBD2. The J segment lost 6 bases and the V segment lost 5 bases, leaving 8 bases of the junction unmatched. Looked up from germline, CDR1 is MNHNS and CDR2 is SASEGT. The CDR3 runs to 15 residues. For the CDR3, the DNA is TGTGCCAGCAGTATGACTAGCGGGAGTCTGGTCGAGCAGTACTTC. Protein sequence: CASSMTSGSLVEQYF.

This clonotype occurred many times. V is TRBV5-1 and J is TRBJ1-1; TRBD1 aligns across 9 bases. CDR3 size: 18 residues. Germline trimming cut 0 bases from V and 2 bases from J; bases unmatched to any gene: 11. CDR1 is SGHRS, CDR2 YFSETQ, per germline. The CDR3 DNA sequence: TGCGCCAGCAGCTTGGGGGGGACAGGGACAGGAGGAAACACTGAAGCTTTCTTT. This translates into CASSLGGTGTGGNTEAFF.

At least ten counts were recorded for this clonotype. The chain couples TRBV5-1 to TRBJ2-1, with a weak D call TRBD2 (5 bases). The CDR3 has 14 residues. Trimming stripped 0 bases from V and 4 bases from J, with 8 bases between. From germline, CDR1 is SGHRS and CDR2 YFSETQ. CDR3 region: CASSLGREYNEQFF. DNA for the CDR3: TGCGCCAGCAGCTTGGGACGGGAATACAATGAGCAGTTCTTC.

This clonotype was counted at least ten times. The chain links TRBV19 to TRBJ2-7, with 7 bases identical to TRBD1. Germline CDR1 LNHDA, CDR2 SQIVND (reference sequence). Trimming took 2 bases from V and 1 from J; bases not matched to a gene: 14. The CDR3 runs 18 residues. DNA of the CDR3: TGTGCCAGTAGTATACCTAACGGGGCCGGGACAGCGTCCTACGAGCAGTACTTC. It is translated as CASSIPNGAGTASYEQYF.

The V call is TRBV5-1, the J call TRBJ2-3, with 8 bases aligning to TRBD2. Trimming took 3 bases from V and 5 from J; bases not matched to a gene: 5. CDR1 is SGHRS, CDR2 YFSETQ, per germline. This CDR3 is built from 14 residues. The CDR3 loop is CASSSLAGGDTQYF. CDR3 coding DNA: TGCGCCAGCAGCTCCCTAGCGGGTGGAGATACGCAGTATTTT. The whole variable domain, filled in from reference TRBV5-1 and TRBJ2-3, reads KAGVTQTPRYLIKTRGQQVTLSCSPISGHRSVSWYQQTPGQGLQFLFEYFSETQRNKGNFPGRFSGRQFSNSRSEMNVSTLELGDSALYLCASSSLAGGDTQYFGPGTRLTVL.

This clonotype was counted many times. The chain uses TRBV2 and TRBJ2-2; TRBD2 agrees at 9 bases. The V gene's germline CDR1 is SNHLY and CDR2 FYNNEI. This CDR3 has 14 residues. J lost 5 bases, V lost 6 bases, and 4 bases had no gene match. DNA for the CDR3: TGTGCCAGCAGCCCTAGCGGGATTACCGGGGAGCTGTTTTTT. Encoded protein: CASSPSGITGELFF.

This clonotype was counted only a few times. CDR3 sequence: CATSESSALYGYTF. As DNA, the CDR3 is TGTGCCACCAGTGAGTCAAGCGCACTCTATGGCTACACCTTC. The gene calls are TRBV24-1 and TRBJ1-2; no definite D call. Trimming cost V 4 bases and J 4 bases, with 12 bases left between them. Germline CDR1 reads KGHDR; CDR2 reads SFDVKD. The CDR3 sequence is 14 residues long.

V and J are TRBV7-2 and TRBJ2-3, with D perhaps TRBD1 (6 bases). This CDR3 contains 15 residues. Trimming removed 5 bases from V and 2 bases from J, with 14 bases in between. Germline-derived CDR1 and CDR2 are SGHTA and FQGNSA. The CDR3 loop is CASSLEGTTTDTQYF. CDR3 sequence (DNA): TGTGCCAGCAGCCTCGAGGGGACAACCACAGATACGCAGTATTTT. Full variable domain (rest looked up from reference TRBV7-2 and TRBJ2-3): GAGVSQSPSNKVTEKGKDVELRCDPISGHTALYWYRQSLGQGLEFLIYFQGNSAPDKSGLPSDRFSAERTGGSVSTLTIQRTQQEDSAVYLCASSLEGTTTDTQYFGPGTRLTVL.

This clonotype was observed a handful of times. The V and J genes are TRBV24-1 and TRBJ1-3; the D is unclear. Trimming left V 2 bases short and J 2 bases short, with 6 bases between. CDR1 is KGHDR, CDR2 SFDVKD, per germline. The CDR3 is made up of 14 amino acids. The DNA for the CDR3 is TGTGCCACCAGTGATTACAGAGCTGGAAACACCATATATTTT. Residues: CATSDYRAGNTIYF.

This clonotype was seen more than once but under ten times. CDR3 nucleotide sequence: TGCAGTGCATTAGGGACTAGCGGAAGCACAGATACGCAGTATTTT. Its translation is CSALGTSGSTDTQYF. This chain connects TRBV20-1 to TRBJ2-3, with 11 bases aligning to TRBD2. The length of the CDR3 is 15 residues. V dropped 6 bases and J dropped 0; count of bases not matched to a gene: 5. CDR1 is DFQATT and CDR2 is SNEGSKA in the germline V gene (reference sequence).

This clonotype was seen many times. The chain is built from TRBV7-9 and TRBJ2-1, with 7 bases matching TRBD1. Germline values: CDR1 SEHNR, CDR2 FQNEAQ (reference sequence). The V and J ends lost 3 bases and 2 bases, in that order; junction bases with no gene match: 4. The CDR3 contains 15 residues. CDR3 in DNA: TGTGCCAGCAGCTTCCAACAGGGGACCTACAATGAGCAGTTCTTC. It translates to CASSFQQGTYNEQFF.

This clonotype was seen repeatedly, ten times or more. The rearrangement joins TRBV30 to TRBJ2-5, with TRBD2 matching 7 bases. The CDR3 is made up of 12 amino acids. J was trimmed by 4 bases and V by 2 bases; bases with no gene match: 1. Germline loops: CDR1 GTSNPN, CDR2 SVGIG (reference sequence). DNA of the CDR3: TGTGCCTGGAGTACGGGGGGAGAGACCCAGTACTTC. It codes for CAWSTGGETQYF.

This clonotype was detected ten times or more. This chain joins TRBV20-1 and TRBJ1-1; 9 bases agree with TRBD1. The germline CDR1 and CDR2 sequences are DFQATT and SNEGSKA (reference sequence). Trimming took 0 bases from V and 5 from J; bases not matched to a gene: 10. The CDR3 is 16 amino acids. The CDR3 DNA follows: TGCAGTGCTAGAGACTCGTACAGGGGGCAGGGAACTGAAGCTTTCTTT. It encodes CSARDSYRGQGTEAFF.

This clonotype showed up many times. The J gene is TRBJ2-7, the V gene TRBV20-1, with 10 bases that match TRBD2. The CDR3 loop spans 15 amino acids. J was trimmed by 3 bases and V by 2 bases; bases with no gene match: 7. Germline CDR1 DFQATT, CDR2 SNEGSKA (reference sequence). DNA for the CDR3: TGCAGTGCTAGAACCCTAGCGGGAGTTCTCTACGAGCAGTACTTC. It translates to CSARTLAGVLYEQYF.

Ten or more counts support this clonotype. The genes are TRBV24-1 and TRBJ1-5; 8 bases agree with TRBD1. The V segment lost 8 bases and the J segment 3 bases; nucleotides outside the gene matches: 8. Looked up from germline, CDR1 is KGHDR and CDR2 is SFDVKD. CDR3 length: 15 amino acids. The CDR3, as DNA: TGTGCCACCATATCTCCGGACAGGGACAATCAGCCCCAGCATTTT. It translates to CATISPDRDNQPQHF.

This clonotype occurred once. A much larger clonotype is one base distant, so this may be a read error. The rearrangement joins TRBV27 to TRBJ2-1, with D unresolved. Looked up from germline, CDR1 is MNHEY and CDR2 is SMNVEV (reference sequence). With 2 bases removed from V and 6 bases from J, the gap between germline ends came to 14 bases. This CDR3 has 15 amino acids. The CDR3 here is CASSLEPPRSNEQFF. The CDR3 nucleotides are TGTGCCAGCAGTTTAGAACCTCCCAGGAGCAATGAGCAGTTCTTC.

This clonotype came up many times. The chain joins TRBV11-2 to TRBJ2-1; D gene ambiguous. The CDR3 contains 11 residues. The V end was cut by 5 bases, the J end by 9 bases, with 8 bases between. Germline V CDR1 and CDR2: SGHAT, FQNNGV. This CDR3 reads CASSPRVEQFF. In DNA, the CDR3 is TGTGCCAGCAGCCCAAGGGTTGAGCAGTTCTTC.

J is TRBJ2-1 and V is TRBV7-2; D is unresolved. This CDR3 has 14 residues. Trimming pared 5 bases from V and 7 bases from J, leaving 15 bases between. Germline CDR1 is SGHTA and CDR2 is FQGNSA. Here the CDR3 reads CASSPDWTVNEQFF. For the CDR3, the DNA is TGTGCCAGCAGCCCCGACTGGACGGTTAATGAGCAGTTCTTC.